The entry that follows covers one T cell receptor (beta chain) sequence. What was sequenced were expressed TCRB transcripts, since all of the isolated RNA had been reverse transcribed. TCRdb keeps only in-frame clones here, not all; method: immunoSEQ multiplex PCR. This table has around 400,000 clones, about 15% appearing once. This sample is drawn from a study of beta chain features in type 1 diabetes. CDR3 length: 15 residues. The germline V gene encodes CDR1 MDHEN and CDR2 SYDVKM. The V gene lost 3 bases and the J gene lost 8 bases, with 17 bases spanning the gap. The chain has TRBV28 and TRBJ2-1; D is perhaps TRBD1 (5 bases). This TCR came from a woman between 18 and 29 years old in good health. Sequenced sample: naive CD4+ T cells from blood. The CDR3 reads CASSFPGHQRDEQFF. The CDR3 DNA is TGTGCCAGCAGTTTCCCAGGACACCAAAGGGATGAGCAGTTCTTC.